Listed here is a single T cell receptor (beta chain). The data were obtained in a study of blood T cell repertoires in COVID-19. Study-level information: The samples span acute and convalescent COVID-19 from the United States, Italy and Spain. Sources were T cells, B-cell-depleted T cells, or PBMCs; the material itself was cDNA or gDNA.

Authors' analysis steps: Researchers report that nucleated cell counts were estimated from reference gene primer amplification. Clones were sequenced by immunoSEQ multiplex PCR, and TCRdb holds only the in-frame ones, with some missing. Clone size and the V and J calls come from that table; the DNA yielded D and trimming. Of 140,000 or so clones in the sample, around 84% were seen once. The CDR3 is 14 amino acids. CDR1 is SGHAT, CDR2 FQDESV, per germline (reference sequence). V dropped 1 base and J dropped 8 bases, with 12 bases sitting between them. The source is a woman aged 50 to 60 with acute or convalescent COVID-19. The chain employs TRBV11-1 and TRBJ2-1; D is perhaps TRBD2 (5 bases). The sample was peripheral blood. The CDR3 region has the DNA TGTGCCAGCAGCTTAGTACGTGAGGGAGATGAGCAGTTCTTC. This translates into CASSLVREGDEQFF.